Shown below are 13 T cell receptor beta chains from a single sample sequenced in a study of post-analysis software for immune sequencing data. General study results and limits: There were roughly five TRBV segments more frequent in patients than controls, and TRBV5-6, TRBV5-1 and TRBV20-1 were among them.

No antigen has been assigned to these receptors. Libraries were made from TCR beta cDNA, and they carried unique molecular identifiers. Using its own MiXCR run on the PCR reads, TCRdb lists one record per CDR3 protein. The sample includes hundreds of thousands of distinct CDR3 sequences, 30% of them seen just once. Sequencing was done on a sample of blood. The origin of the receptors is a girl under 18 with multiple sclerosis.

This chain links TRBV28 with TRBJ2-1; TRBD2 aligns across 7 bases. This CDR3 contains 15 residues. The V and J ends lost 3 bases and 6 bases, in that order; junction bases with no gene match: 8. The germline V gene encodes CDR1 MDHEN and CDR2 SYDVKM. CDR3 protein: CASSLSGREFNEQFF. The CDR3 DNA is TGTGCCAGCAGTTTGTCGGGGCGGGAGTTCAATGAGCAGTTCTTC.

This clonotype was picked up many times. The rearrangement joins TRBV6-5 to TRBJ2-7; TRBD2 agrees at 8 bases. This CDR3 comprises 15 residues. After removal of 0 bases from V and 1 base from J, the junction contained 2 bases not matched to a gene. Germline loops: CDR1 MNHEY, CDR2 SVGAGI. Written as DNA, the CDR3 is TGTGCCAGCAGTTACTCGGGACTAGGTTCCTACGAGCAGTACTTC. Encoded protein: CASSYSGLGSYEQYF.

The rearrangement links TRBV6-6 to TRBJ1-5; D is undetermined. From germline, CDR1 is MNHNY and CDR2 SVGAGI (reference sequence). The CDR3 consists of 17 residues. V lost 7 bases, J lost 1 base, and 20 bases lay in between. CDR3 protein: CASNSPREALSNQPQHF. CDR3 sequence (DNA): TGTGCCAGCAACTCCCCCCGGGAAGCGCTGAGCAATCAGCCCCAGCATTTT.

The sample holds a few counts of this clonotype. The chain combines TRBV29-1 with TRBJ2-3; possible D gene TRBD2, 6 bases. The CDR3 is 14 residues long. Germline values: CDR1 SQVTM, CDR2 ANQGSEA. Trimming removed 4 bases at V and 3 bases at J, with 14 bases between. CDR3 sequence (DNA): TGCAGCGTTGGGCGGGGAGGTGGAACAGATACGCAGTATTTT. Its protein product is CSVGRGGGTDTQYF.

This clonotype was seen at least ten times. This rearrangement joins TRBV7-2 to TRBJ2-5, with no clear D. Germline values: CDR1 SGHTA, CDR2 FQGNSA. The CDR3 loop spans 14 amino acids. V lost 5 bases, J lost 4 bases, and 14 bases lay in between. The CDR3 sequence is CASSPTRSPETQYF. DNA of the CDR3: TGTGCCAGCAGCCCGACTCGGTCCCCAGAGACCCAGTACTTC.

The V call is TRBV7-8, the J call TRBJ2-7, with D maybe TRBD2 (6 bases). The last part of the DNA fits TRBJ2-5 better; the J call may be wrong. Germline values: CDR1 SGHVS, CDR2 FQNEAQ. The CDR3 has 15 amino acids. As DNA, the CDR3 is TGTGCCAGCAGCACCTGGACGGGAGTGGGGGAGACCCAGTACTTC. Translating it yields CASSTWTGVGETQYF.

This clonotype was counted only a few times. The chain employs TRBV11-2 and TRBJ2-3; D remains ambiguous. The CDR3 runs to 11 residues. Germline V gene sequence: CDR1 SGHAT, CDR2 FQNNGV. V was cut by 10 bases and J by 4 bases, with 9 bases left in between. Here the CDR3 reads CATGRADTQYF. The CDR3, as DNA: TGTGCCACGGGCCGGGCAGATACGCAGTATTTT.

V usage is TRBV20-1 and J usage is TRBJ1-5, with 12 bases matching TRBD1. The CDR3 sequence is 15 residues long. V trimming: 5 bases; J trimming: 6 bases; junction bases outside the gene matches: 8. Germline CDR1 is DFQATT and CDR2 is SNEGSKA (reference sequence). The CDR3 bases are TGCAGTGCTTCTAGGGACAGGGGGCTTGGTCAGCCCCAGCATTTT. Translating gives CSASRDRGLGQPQHF.

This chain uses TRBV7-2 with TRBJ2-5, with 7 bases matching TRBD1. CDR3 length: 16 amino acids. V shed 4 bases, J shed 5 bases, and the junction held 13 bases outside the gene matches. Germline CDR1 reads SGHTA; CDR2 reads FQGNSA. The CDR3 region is CASSSFGQASGETQYF. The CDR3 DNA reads TGTGCCAGCAGCTCCTTCGGACAGGCATCGGGGGAGACCCAGTACTTC.

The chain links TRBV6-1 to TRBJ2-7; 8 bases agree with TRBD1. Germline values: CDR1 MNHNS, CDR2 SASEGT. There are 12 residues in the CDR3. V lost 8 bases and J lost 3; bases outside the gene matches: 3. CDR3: CASQGQGYEQYF. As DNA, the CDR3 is TGTGCCAGCCAAGGACAGGGCTACGAGCAGTACTTC.

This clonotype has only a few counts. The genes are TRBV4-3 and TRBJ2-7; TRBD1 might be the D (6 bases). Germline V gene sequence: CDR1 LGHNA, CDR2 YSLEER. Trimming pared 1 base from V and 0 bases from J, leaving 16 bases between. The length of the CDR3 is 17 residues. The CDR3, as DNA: TGCGCCAGCAGCCAAGCTGGGGGCCCCACTAGCTCCTACGAGCAGTACTTC. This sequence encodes CASSQAGGPTSSYEQYF.

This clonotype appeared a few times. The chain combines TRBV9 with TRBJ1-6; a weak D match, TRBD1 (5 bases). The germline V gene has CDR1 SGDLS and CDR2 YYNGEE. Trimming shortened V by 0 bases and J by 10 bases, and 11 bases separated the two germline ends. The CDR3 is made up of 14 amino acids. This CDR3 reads CASSVVDSPSPLHF. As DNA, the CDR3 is TGTGCCAGCAGCGTAGTTGACAGTCCCTCACCCCTCCACTTT.

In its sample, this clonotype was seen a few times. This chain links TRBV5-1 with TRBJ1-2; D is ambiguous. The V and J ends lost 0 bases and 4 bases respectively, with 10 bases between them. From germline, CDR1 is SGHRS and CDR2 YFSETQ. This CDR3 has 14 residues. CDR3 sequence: CASSLDPEPYGYTF. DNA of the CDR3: TGCGCCAGCAGCTTGGATCCGGAACCCTATGGCTACACCTTC. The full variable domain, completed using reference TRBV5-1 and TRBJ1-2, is KAGVTQTPRYLIKTRGQQVTLSCSPISGHRSVSWYQQTPGQGLQFLFEYFSETQRNKGNFPGRFSGRQFSNSRSEMNVSTLELGDSALYLCASSLDPEPYGYTFGSGTRLTVV.